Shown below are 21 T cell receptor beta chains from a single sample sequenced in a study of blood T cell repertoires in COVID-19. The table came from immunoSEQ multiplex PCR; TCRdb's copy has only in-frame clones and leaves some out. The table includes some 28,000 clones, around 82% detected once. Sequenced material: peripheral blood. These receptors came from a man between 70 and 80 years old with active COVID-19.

Here the CDR3 reads CASGSGGGTDTQYF. The CDR3 nucleotides are TGTGCCAGCGGCAGCGGGGGGGGCACAGATACGCAGTATTTT. The chain combines TRBV11-3 with TRBJ2-3; 10 bases are a match to TRBD2. The CDR3 covers 14 residues. The V segment lost 8 bases and the J segment 1 base; nucleotides outside the gene matches: 3. Germline CDR1 is SGHNT and CDR2 is YENEEA.

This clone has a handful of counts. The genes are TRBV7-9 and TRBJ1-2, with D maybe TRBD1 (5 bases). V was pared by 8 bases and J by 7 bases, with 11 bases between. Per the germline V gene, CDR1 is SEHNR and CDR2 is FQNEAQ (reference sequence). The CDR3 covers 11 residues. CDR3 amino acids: CASAAQGGYTF. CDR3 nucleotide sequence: TGTGCCAGCGCGGCCCAGGGTGGCTACACCTTC.

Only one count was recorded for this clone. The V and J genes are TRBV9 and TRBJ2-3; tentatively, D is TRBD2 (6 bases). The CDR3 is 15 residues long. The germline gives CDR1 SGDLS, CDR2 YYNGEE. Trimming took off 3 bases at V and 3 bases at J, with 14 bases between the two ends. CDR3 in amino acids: CASSDGGWGTDTQYF. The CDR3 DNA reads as TGTGCCAGCAGCGACGGGGGATGGGGAACAGATACGCAGTATTTT. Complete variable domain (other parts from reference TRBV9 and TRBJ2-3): DSGVTQTPKHLITATGQRVTLRCSPRSGDLSVYWYQQSLDQGLQFLIQYYNGEERAKGNILERFSAQQFPDLHSELNLSSLELGDSALYFCASSDGGWGTDTQYFGPGTRLTVL.

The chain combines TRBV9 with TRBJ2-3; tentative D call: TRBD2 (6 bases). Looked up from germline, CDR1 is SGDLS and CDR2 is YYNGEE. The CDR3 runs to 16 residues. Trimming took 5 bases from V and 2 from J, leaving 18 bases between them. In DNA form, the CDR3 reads TGTGCCAGCAGTCAGTCCCCGGCGGGGACCACAGATACGCAGTATTTT. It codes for CASSQSPAGTTDTQYF.

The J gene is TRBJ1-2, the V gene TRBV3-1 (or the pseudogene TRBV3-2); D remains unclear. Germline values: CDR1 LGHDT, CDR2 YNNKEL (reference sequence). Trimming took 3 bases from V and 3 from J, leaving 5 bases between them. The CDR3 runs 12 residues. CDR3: CASSHPYYGYTF. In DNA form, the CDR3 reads TGTGCCAGCAGCCACCCTTACTATGGCTACACCTTC.

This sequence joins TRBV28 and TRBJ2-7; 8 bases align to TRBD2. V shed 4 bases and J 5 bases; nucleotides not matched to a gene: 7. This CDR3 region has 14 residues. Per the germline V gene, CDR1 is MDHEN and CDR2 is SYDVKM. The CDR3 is CASSSRGGRDEQYF. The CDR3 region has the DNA TGTGCCAGCAGTTCCCGGGGGGGTCGCGACGAGCAGTACTTC.

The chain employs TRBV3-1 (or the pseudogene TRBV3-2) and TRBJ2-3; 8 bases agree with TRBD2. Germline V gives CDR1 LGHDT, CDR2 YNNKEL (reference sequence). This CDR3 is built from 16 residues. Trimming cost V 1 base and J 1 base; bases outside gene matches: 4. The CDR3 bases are TGTGCCAGCAGCCAAGCGGGGGGGCGGGGCACAGATACGCAGTATTTT. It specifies CASSQAGGRGTDTQYF.

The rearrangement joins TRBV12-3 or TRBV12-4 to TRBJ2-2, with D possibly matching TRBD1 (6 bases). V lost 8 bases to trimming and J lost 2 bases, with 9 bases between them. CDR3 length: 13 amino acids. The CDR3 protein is CASRQENTGELFF. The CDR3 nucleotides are TGTGCCAGCCGACAGGAAAACACCGGGGAGCTGTTTTTT.

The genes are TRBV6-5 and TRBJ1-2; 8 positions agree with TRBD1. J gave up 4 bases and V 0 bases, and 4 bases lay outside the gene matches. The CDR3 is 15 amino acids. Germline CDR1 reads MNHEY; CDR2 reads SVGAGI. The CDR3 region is CASSYSGQAGYGYTF. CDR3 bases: TGTGCCAGCAGTTACTCGGGACAGGCGGGCTATGGCTACACCTTC.

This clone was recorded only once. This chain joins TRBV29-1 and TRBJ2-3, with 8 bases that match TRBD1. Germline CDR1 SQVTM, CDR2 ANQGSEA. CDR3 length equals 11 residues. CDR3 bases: TGCAGAGTTAGTAGGGGGACAGGACTGTATTTT. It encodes CRVSRGTGLYF.

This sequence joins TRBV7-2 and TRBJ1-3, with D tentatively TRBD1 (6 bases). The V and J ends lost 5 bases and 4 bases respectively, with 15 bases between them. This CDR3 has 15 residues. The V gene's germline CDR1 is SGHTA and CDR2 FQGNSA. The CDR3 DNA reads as TGTGCCAGCAGCACTCAGGGGTCTTCAGGAAACACCATATATTTT. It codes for CASSTQGSSGNTIYF. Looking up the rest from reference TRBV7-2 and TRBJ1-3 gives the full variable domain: GAGVSQSPSNKVTEKGKDVELRCDPISGHTALYWYRQSLGQGLEFLIYFQGNSAPDKSGLPSDRFSAERTGGSVSTLTIQRTQQEDSAVYLCASSTQGSSGNTIYFGEGSWLTVV.

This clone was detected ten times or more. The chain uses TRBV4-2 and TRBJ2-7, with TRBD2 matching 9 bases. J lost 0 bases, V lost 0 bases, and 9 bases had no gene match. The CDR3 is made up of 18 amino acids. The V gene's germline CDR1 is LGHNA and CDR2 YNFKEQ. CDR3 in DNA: TGTGCCAGCAGCCAAGATAAGGCTAGCGGGACTACCTCCTACGAGCAGTACTTC. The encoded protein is CASSQDKASGTTSYEQYF.

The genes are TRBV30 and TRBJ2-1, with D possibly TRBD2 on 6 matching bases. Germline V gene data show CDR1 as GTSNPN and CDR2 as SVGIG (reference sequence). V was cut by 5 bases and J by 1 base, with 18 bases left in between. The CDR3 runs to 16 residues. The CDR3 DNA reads TGTGCCTGGTCCACCGCTTCTGCGGGGTCCTACAATGAGCAGTTCTTC. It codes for CAWSTASAGSYNEQFF.

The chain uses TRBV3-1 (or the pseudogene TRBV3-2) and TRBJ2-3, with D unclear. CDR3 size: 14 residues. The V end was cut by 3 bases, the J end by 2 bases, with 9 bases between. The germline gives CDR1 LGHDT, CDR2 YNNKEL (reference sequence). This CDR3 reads CASSHAQDTDTQYF. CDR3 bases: TGTGCCAGCAGCCACGCCCAGGACACAGATACGCAGTATTTT.

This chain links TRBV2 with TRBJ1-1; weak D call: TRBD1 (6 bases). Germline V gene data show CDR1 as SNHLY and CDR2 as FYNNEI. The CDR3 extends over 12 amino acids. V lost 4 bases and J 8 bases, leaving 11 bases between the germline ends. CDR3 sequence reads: CASSVQTGEAFF. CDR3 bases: TGTGCCAGCAGTGTACAAACAGGGGAAGCTTTCTTT.

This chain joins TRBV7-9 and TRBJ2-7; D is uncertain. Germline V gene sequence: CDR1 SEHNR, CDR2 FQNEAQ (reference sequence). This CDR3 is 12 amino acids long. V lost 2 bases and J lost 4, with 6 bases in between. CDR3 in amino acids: CASSLMSYEQYF. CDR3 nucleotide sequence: TGTGCCAGCAGCTTAATGTCTTACGAGCAGTACTTC.

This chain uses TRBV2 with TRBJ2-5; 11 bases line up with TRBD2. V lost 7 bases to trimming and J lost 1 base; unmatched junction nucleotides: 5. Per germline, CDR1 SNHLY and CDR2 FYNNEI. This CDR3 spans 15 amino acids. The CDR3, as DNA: TGTGCCAGCAACATAGGGACTAGCGGCCAAGAGACCCAGTACTTC. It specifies CASNIGTSGQETQYF.

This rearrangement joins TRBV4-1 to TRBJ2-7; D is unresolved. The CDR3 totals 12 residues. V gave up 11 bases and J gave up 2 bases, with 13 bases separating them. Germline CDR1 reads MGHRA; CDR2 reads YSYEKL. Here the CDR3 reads CAAASPPYEQYF. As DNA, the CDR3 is TGCGCCGCCGCGTCCCCCCCCTACGAGCAGTACTTC.

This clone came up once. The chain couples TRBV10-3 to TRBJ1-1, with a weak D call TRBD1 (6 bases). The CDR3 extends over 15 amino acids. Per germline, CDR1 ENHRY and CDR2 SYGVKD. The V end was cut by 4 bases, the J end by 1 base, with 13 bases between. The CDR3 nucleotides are TGTGCCATCAGTGGTGGGGGGGCAGGGAACACTGAAGCTTTCTTT. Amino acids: CAISGGGAGNTEAFF.

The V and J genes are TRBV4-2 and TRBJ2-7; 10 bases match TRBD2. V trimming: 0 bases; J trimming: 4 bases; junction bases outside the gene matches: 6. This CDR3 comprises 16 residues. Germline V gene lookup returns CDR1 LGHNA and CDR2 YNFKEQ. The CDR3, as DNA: TGTGCCAGCAGCCAAGACTGGAGCGGGGGGGTGTACGAGCAGTACTTC. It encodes CASSQDWSGGVYEQYF.

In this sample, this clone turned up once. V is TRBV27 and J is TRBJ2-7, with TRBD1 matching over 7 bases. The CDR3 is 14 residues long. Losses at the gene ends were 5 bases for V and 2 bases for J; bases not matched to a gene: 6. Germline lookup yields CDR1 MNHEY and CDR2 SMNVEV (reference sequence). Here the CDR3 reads CASSPVGQPYEQYF. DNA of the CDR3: TGTGCCAGCAGTCCTGTGGGACAGCCCTACGAGCAGTACTTC.